The 11 T cell receptor beta chains listed next were all sequenced from one sample in a study of cytomegalovirus exposure and HLA in healthy donors. Method: immunoSEQ multiplex PCR; TCRdb's copy keeps in-frame clones and lacks some. This sample has 120,000 to 150,000 clones, with around 88% found just once. Sequencing was carried out using PBMCs. The receptors originated from a woman between 18 and 29 years old in good health and CMV-seropositive.

Details on this clone: Other DNA variants within this sample encode the same CDR3. This CDR3 reads CASSPTGNQPQHF. DNA of the CDR3: TGTGCCAGCAGCCCAACGGGCAATCAGCCCCAGCATTTT. The chain recombines TRBV7-9 with TRBJ1-5; D uncertain. CDR1 SEHNR and CDR2 FQNEAQ come from the germline V gene (reference sequence). This CDR3 is 13 amino acids long. The V end lost 5 bases, the J end lost 2 bases, and 7 bases lay between the germline ends. Based on the CDR3 plus reference TRBV7-9 and TRBJ1-5, the full variable domain is DTGVSQNPRHKITKRGQNVTFRCDPISEHNRLYWYRQTLGQGPEFLTYFQNEAQLEKSRLLSDRFSAERPKGSFSTLEIQRTEQGDSAMYLCASSPTGNQPQHFGDGTRLSIL.

In its sample, this clone was seen once. This chain joins TRBV6-5 and TRBJ1-1; a possible D gene is TRBD1 (5 bases). The germline V gene encodes CDR1 MNHEY and CDR2 SVGAGI. V dropped 8 bases and J dropped 5 bases, with 12 bases sitting between them. The CDR3 covers 12 residues. CDR3 protein: CASRQGWTEAFF. CDR3 DNA sequence: TGTGCCAGCCGGCAGGGTTGGACTGAAGCTTTCTTT.

This chain joins TRBV15 and TRBJ2-7; no clear D gene. Germline V gene lookup returns CDR1 LNHNV and CDR2 YYDKDF (reference sequence). The CDR3 runs to 14 residues. Trimming stripped 0 bases from V and 5 bases from J, with 11 bases between. CDR3 in amino acids: CATSRDLGSDEQYF. The CDR3 DNA sequence: TGTGCCACCAGCAGAGATCTTGGTTCGGACGAGCAGTACTTC.

The gene calls are TRBV7-9 and TRBJ1-4, with 9 bases that match TRBD1. The CDR3 totals 18 residues. The germline V gene has CDR1 SEHNR and CDR2 FQNEAQ (reference sequence). The V and J ends lost 1 base and 8 bases, in that order; junction bases with no gene match: 14. Here the CDR3 DNA reads TGTGCCAGCAGCTTAGTCCCGGGACAGGGCTTCGGGAGAGAAAAACTGTTTTTT. As protein: CASSLVPGQGFGREKLFF.

This chain joins TRBV28 and TRBJ1-1; no clear D gene. The CDR3 has 14 residues. Germline lookup yields CDR1 MDHEN and CDR2 SYDVKM. V was shortened by 3 bases and J by 1 base, with 9 bases between the two germline ends. The CDR3, as DNA: TGTGCCAGCAGTTTTGAGGGAAGGAACACTGAAGCTTTCTTT. This codes for CASSFEGRNTEAFF.

The chain joins TRBV5-6 to TRBJ1-4; TRBD1 might be the D (6 bases). The V and J ends lost 3 bases and 5 bases respectively, with 11 bases between them. Germline CDR1 and CDR2: SGHDT and YYEEEE. This CDR3 spans 14 amino acids. CDR3: CASSSGTKNEKLFF. CDR3 in DNA: TGTGCCAGCAGCTCCGGGACAAAAAATGAAAAACTGTTTTTT. Full variable domain (outside the CDR3, taken from reference TRBV5-6 and TRBJ1-4): DAGVTQSPTHLIKTRGQQVTLRCSPKSGHDTVSWYQQALGQGPQFIFQYYEEEERQRGNFPDRFSGHQFPNYSSELNVNALLLGDSALYLCASSSGTKNEKLFFGSGTQLSVL.

The chain couples TRBV4-1 to TRBJ2-1; 12 bases fit TRBD2. CDR3 size: 19 residues. In germline, CDR1 is MGHRA, CDR2 YSYEKL. V shed 0 bases, J shed 3 bases, and the junction held 9 bases outside the gene matches. DNA of the CDR3: TGCGCCAGCAGCCAAGATAAAGGGGCTAGCGGGAGGGTCTACAATGAGCAGTTCTTC. Its protein product is CASSQDKGASGRVYNEQFF.

This chain links TRBV4-3 with TRBJ1-4, with D uncertain. The CDR3 loop spans 16 amino acids. Germline CDR1 is LGHNA and CDR2 is YSLEER. The germline V and J ends were trimmed by 4 bases and 0 bases, with 12 bases remaining between them. Here the CDR3 reads CASSRQVRTTNEKLFF. For the CDR3, the DNA is TGCGCCAGCAGCCGACAAGTCAGAACAACTAATGAAAAACTGTTTTTT.

This sequence joins TRBV18 and TRBJ2-3; no definite D call. The V gene lost 3 bases and the J gene lost 2 bases, with 24 bases spanning the gap. CDR3 size: 19 residues. CDR1 KGHSH and CDR2 LQKENI come from the germline V gene. DNA for the CDR3: TGTGCCAGCTCACCCGGCGGATCCCACGGCCTGTCCCTCACAGATACGCAGTATTTT. It is translated as CASSPGGSHGLSLTDTQYF.

The chain combines TRBV7-3 with TRBJ2-1; 11 positions agree with TRBD2. This CDR3 contains 15 residues. Germline loops: CDR1 SGHTA, CDR2 FQGTGA. V was pared by 5 bases and J by 7 bases, with 7 bases of the junction left unmatched. CDR3 in amino acids: CASSSSGRVRNEQFF. The CDR3 DNA follows: TGTGCCAGCAGCAGTAGCGGGAGGGTAAGAAATGAGCAGTTCTTC.

The chain joins TRBV9 to TRBJ1-6, with D tentatively TRBD1 (6 bases). The CDR3 consists of 15 residues. Trimming took off 4 bases at V and 4 bases at J, with 12 bases between the two ends. The germline V gene encodes CDR1 SGDLS and CDR2 YYNGEE. The CDR3 here is CASSPRQGYNSPLHF. Written as DNA, the CDR3 is TGTGCCAGCAGCCCCCGGCAGGGGTATAATTCACCCCTCCACTTT.